The 29 T cell receptor beta chains in this list originate from one sample, sequenced in a study of T cells in Graves' hyperthyroidism and ophthalmopathy. TCR beta CDR3 sequences were amplified from RNA transcripts. HTBI primers were used for first-round RT-PCR of the TCR CDR3. Using its own MiXCR run on the multiplex PCR reads, TCRdb lists one record per CDR3 protein. The sample includes about 500,000 distinct CDR3 sequences, about 16% seen only once; the top ten take 25% to 30%. The sequencing sample was made of blood. These receptors all come from a woman aged 25-40 years with Graves' ophthalmopathy.

This clonotype was counted many times. The chain combines TRBV30 with TRBJ2-1; no firm D call. This CDR3 is 12 amino acids long. V gave up 1 base and J gave up 5 bases, with 6 bases separating them. CDR1 is GTSNPN, CDR2 SVGIG, per germline (reference sequence). CDR3 bases: TGTGCCTGGAGTGAACTCGACAATGAGCAGTTCTTC. This sequence encodes CAWSELDNEQFF.

This chain connects TRBV10-3 to TRBJ2-1; D not certain. V shed 7 bases and J shed 0 bases, with 10 bases lying between them. The CDR3 consists of 14 residues. Per germline, CDR1 ENHRY and CDR2 SYGVKD. CDR3 protein: CAITSRDSYNEQFF. DNA of the CDR3: TGTGCCATCACCTCCCGAGACTCCTACAATGAGCAGTTCTTC.

This clonotype showed up many times. This rearrangement joins TRBV30 to TRBJ2-1; TRBD2 aligns across 7 bases. The CDR3 spans 15 residues. V dropped 5 bases and J dropped 2; count of bases not matched to a gene: 9. Germline V gene sequence: CDR1 GTSNPN, CDR2 SVGIG (reference sequence). The CDR3 region has the DNA TGTGCCTGGCGGCGTGGGAGGGTAACCTACAATGAGCAGTTCTTC. Encoded protein: CAWRRGRVTYNEQFF.

The sample holds a few counts of this clonotype. This chain joins TRBV27 and TRBJ1-2; tentatively, D is TRBD1 (6 bases). V was pared by 10 bases and J by 3 bases, with 27 bases between. The CDR3 contains 17 residues. CDR1 and CDR2 from the germline V gene are MNHEY and SMNVEV (reference sequence). The CDR3 coding sequence is TGTGCCACCTCTCCCGGACAGCCTCAGGCCCACTACTATGGCTACACCTTC. Translated: CATSPGQPQAHYYGYTF.

This clonotype has more than one count but fewer than ten. The chain has TRBV6-1 and TRBJ1-4; D uncertain. In germline, CDR1 is MNHNS, CDR2 SASEGT. The germline V and J ends were trimmed by 5 bases and 0 bases, with 7 bases remaining between them. This CDR3 contains 14 residues. CDR3 sequence: CASSSASTNEKLFF. The CDR3 bases are TGTGCCAGCAGTTCGGCTTCAACTAATGAAAAACTGTTTTTT.

This chain uses TRBV29-1 with TRBJ2-3; D is ambiguous. Looked up from germline, CDR1 is SQVTM and CDR2 is ANQGSEA. The CDR3 consists of 12 residues. V lost 7 bases and J lost 5, with 13 bases in between. The CDR3 loop is CSGDTPGDTQYF. The CDR3, as DNA: TGCAGCGGTGACACGCCCGGAGATACGCAGTATTTT.

This clonotype was counted only a few times. The CDR3 DNA reads as TGTGCCAGCAGTTCAGCGGGAGGGCCTTTCAGGGCCGGGGAGCTGTTTTTT. Translating it yields CASSSAGGPFRAGELFF. The rearrangement links TRBV6-2 or TRBV6-3 to TRBJ2-2; 10 bases fit TRBD2. Unmatched junction bases numbered 11, after V lost 4 bases and J lost 6 bases. Looked up from germline, CDR1 is MNHEY and CDR2 is SVGEGT. CDR3 length: 17 amino acids.

This chain joins TRBV20-1 and TRBJ2-2; D perhaps matches TRBD2 (6 bases). V dropped 1 base and J dropped 0 bases, with 9 bases sitting between them. CDR1 and CDR2 (germline): DFQATT, SNEGSKA (reference sequence). This CDR3 region has 15 residues. The CDR3 region has the DNA TGCAGTGCTAGAGTCGGGGGTCCGAACACCGGGGAGCTGTTTTTT. Protein: CSARVGGPNTGELFF.

This clonotype has a count of ten or more. V gene TRBV15 combines with J gene TRBJ1-1, with D tentatively TRBD1 (5 bases). The V end lost 0 bases, the J end lost 0 bases, and 8 bases lay between the germline ends. The germline CDR1 and CDR2 sequences are LNHNV and YYDKDF (reference sequence). CDR3 length equals 15 residues. The CDR3 sequence is CATSRDAGLNTEAFF. The CDR3 bases are TGTGCCACCAGCAGAGATGCGGGACTGAACACTGAAGCTTTCTTT.

The sample holds many counts of this clonotype. V and J are TRBV30 and TRBJ2-7; D is unclear. CDR1 GTSNPN and CDR2 SVGIG come from the germline V gene (reference sequence). This CDR3 is 11 amino acids long. V dropped 0 bases and J dropped 5 bases, with 5 bases sitting between them. The CDR3 DNA is TGTGCCTGGAGTGTACTGAACGAGCAGTACTTC. It is translated as CAWSVLNEQYF.

This clonotype was seen many times. In DNA, the CDR3 is TGTGCCAGCAGTGGTGGAGGGGGCATCTACGAGCAGTACTTC. It specifies CASSGGGGIYEQYF. V and J are TRBV2 and TRBJ2-7; D is possibly TRBD1 (7 bases). The germline V gene has CDR1 SNHLY and CDR2 FYNNEI. Trimming shortened V by 4 bases and J by 3 bases, and 13 bases separated the two germline ends. CDR3 length: 14 amino acids.

The rearrangement uses TRBV20-1 and TRBJ1-6, with 7 bases fitting TRBD1. The CDR3 has 13 residues. J gave up 9 bases and V 5 bases, and 7 bases lay outside the gene matches. CDR1 and CDR2 from the germline V gene are DFQATT and SNEGSKA (reference sequence). CDR3 in amino acids: CSALRGQSSPLHF. The CDR3 region has the DNA TGCAGTGCTCTTAGGGGACAGAGTTCACCCCTCCACTTT.

This clonotype was counted many times. The chain employs TRBV24-1 and TRBJ2-5, with TRBD1 identical over 9 bases. J was trimmed by 4 bases and V by 4 bases; bases with no gene match: 12. Germline values: CDR1 KGHDR, CDR2 SFDVKD. The CDR3 loop spans 17 amino acids. The CDR3 here is CATSESSDRGGGETQYF. The CDR3 region has the DNA TGTGCCACCAGTGAGTCCTCGGACAGGGGAGGAGGAGAGACCCAGTACTTC.

The V call is TRBV6-2 or TRBV6-3, the J call TRBJ2-7; 8 bases are shared with TRBD1. Looked up from germline, CDR1 is MNHEY and CDR2 is SVGEGT. V was pared by 2 bases and J by 5 bases, with 8 bases of the junction left unmatched. CDR3 length equals 15 residues. The CDR3 sequence is CASSYPGQVPNEQYF. The CDR3 DNA follows: TGTGCCAGCAGTTACCCGGGACAGGTCCCTAACGAGCAGTACTTC.

The genes are TRBV27 and TRBJ2-3, with 8 nucleotides matching TRBD1. The CDR3 spans 15 residues. V lost 5 bases to trimming and J lost 5 bases; unmatched junction nucleotides: 9. From germline, CDR1 is MNHEY and CDR2 SMNVEV (reference sequence). The CDR3 DNA is TGTGCCAGCAGTCCTCGGACAGGGCTGGGAGATACGCAGTATTTT. Encoded protein: CASSPRTGLGDTQYF.

This clonotype was picked up a small number of times. The V call is TRBV7-9, the J call TRBJ2-3; 7 bases are a match to TRBD2. CDR3 length: 15 amino acids. In germline, CDR1 is SEHNR, CDR2 FQNEAQ (reference sequence). Losses at the gene ends were 1 base for V and 6 bases for J; bases not matched to a gene: 7. CDR3 amino acids: CASSLEIGGDDTQYF. DNA of the CDR3: TGTGCCAGCAGCTTAGAGATTGGGGGGGATGATACGCAGTATTTT.

This clonotype was counted between two and nine times. The CDR3 sequence: CASRGRTSGSLQFF. The CDR3 DNA follows: TGTGCCAGCAGGGGTCGGACTAGCGGGAGTCTGCAGTTCTTC. The chain carries TRBV7-2 and TRBJ2-1; 13 bases match TRBD2. V dropped 6 bases and J dropped 12; count of bases not matched to a gene: 8. The CDR3 is 14 amino acids. Per germline, CDR1 SGHTA and CDR2 FQGNSA.

In its sample, this clonotype was seen many times. The CDR3: CASSLELADREQFF. The CDR3 DNA is TGCGCCAGCAGCTTGGAACTAGCTGATCGCGAGCAGTTCTTC. The chain joins TRBV5-1 to TRBJ2-1, with D maybe TRBD2 (6 bases). V dropped 0 bases and J dropped 10 bases, with 14 bases sitting between them. CDR3 size: 14 residues. The germline V gene encodes CDR1 SGHRS and CDR2 YFSETQ. Full variable domain (rest looked up from reference TRBV5-1 and TRBJ2-1): KAGVTQTPRYLIKTRGQQVTLSCSPISGHRSVSWYQQTPGQGLQFLFEYFSETQRNKGNFPGRFSGRQFSNSRSEMNVSTLELGDSALYLCASSLELADREQFFGPGTRLTVL.

This clonotype was observed a handful of times. The V and J genes are TRBV6-5 and TRBJ1-3; D is uncertain. The CDR3 extends over 14 amino acids. Germline CDR1 and CDR2: MNHEY and SVGAGI. V lost 3 bases, J lost 0 bases, and 6 bases lay in between. The CDR3, as DNA: TGTGCCAGCAGTTATACCGACTCTGGAAACACCATATATTTT. Translation gives CASSYTDSGNTIYF.

This rearrangement joins TRBV9 to TRBJ2-2, with 8 nucleotides matching TRBD2. V lost 0 bases and J lost 4; bases outside the gene matches: 2. The V gene's germline CDR1 is SGDLS and CDR2 YYNGEE. The CDR3 is 15 amino acids. The CDR3: CASSVELAVTGELFF. In nucleotides, the CDR3 is TGTGCCAGCAGCGTAGAACTAGCGGTCACCGGGGAGCTGTTTTTT.

The chain is built from TRBV6-4 and TRBJ2-7; D tentatively fits TRBD1 or TRBD2 (5 bases each). Deletions cut 5 bases from V and 6 bases from J, with 17 bases between. CDR3 size: 14 residues. CDR1 MRHNA and CDR2 SNTAGT come from the germline V gene. This CDR3 is CASSSPPGPGEQYF. In DNA, the CDR3 is TGTGCCAGCAGTTCTCCACCGGGACCGGGCGAGCAGTACTTC.

Only one count was recorded for this clonotype. The gene calls are TRBV6-2 or TRBV6-3 and TRBJ2-7, with 11 positions matching TRBD2. The CDR3 has 16 residues. Trimming took 6 bases from V and 4 from J; bases not matched to a gene: 11. The germline gives CDR1 MNHEY, CDR2 SVGEGT. The CDR3 nucleotides are TGTGCCAGCAGGACACTAGCGGGAGTCGACGAATACGAGCAGTACTTC. As protein: CASRTLAGVDEYEQYF.

This clonotype was counted at least ten times. V and J are TRBV29-1 and TRBJ2-7; 12 bases line up with TRBD2. The CDR3 runs to 15 residues. Germline V gene sequence: CDR1 SQVTM, CDR2 ANQGSEA. The V and J ends lost 7 bases and 5 bases, in that order; junction bases with no gene match: 12. The CDR3 reads CSAGRNGLAGNEQYF. CDR3 bases: TGCAGCGCCGGGAGAAATGGACTAGCGGGAAACGAGCAGTACTTC.

The gene calls are TRBV18 and TRBJ1-1, with 8 bases lining up with TRBD1. Germline lookup yields CDR1 KGHSH and CDR2 LQKENI. J was trimmed by 0 bases and V by 1 base; bases with no gene match: 1. This CDR3 contains 15 residues. In DNA form, the CDR3 reads TGTGCCAGCTCACCACGGACAGGGTTGAACACTGAAGCTTTCTTT. Amino acid sequence: CASSPRTGLNTEAFF.

The chain recombines TRBV5-6 with TRBJ2-7, with D possibly being TRBD1 (6 bases). This CDR3 region has 15 residues. The V gene's germline CDR1 is SGHDT and CDR2 YYEEEE. Trimming removed 6 bases at V and 3 bases at J, with 19 bases between. For the CDR3, the DNA is TGTGCCAGCACGGAAACGACAGGAAATTTCTACGAGCAGTACTTC. It translates to CASTETTGNFYEQYF.

The chain uses TRBV29-1 and TRBJ2-3; D uncertain. The V gene lost 5 bases and the J gene lost 0 bases, with 6 bases spanning the gap. The germline gives CDR1 SQVTM, CDR2 ANQGSEA. The length of the CDR3 is 12 residues. CDR3 in DNA: TGCAGCGTTCGATATAGCACAGATACGCAGTATTTT. Protein product: CSVRYSTDTQYF.

The gene calls are TRBV5-1 and TRBJ2-4, with D possibly called TRBD1 or TRBD2 (6 bases each). The V end was cut by 0 bases, the J end by 0 bases, with 13 bases between. In germline, CDR1 is SGHRS, CDR2 YFSETQ. The CDR3 sequence is 17 residues long. DNA for the CDR3: TGCGCCAGCAGCTTGGTTGGGGGGCGAGTAGCCAAAAACATTCAGTACTTC. Amino acid sequence: CASSLVGGRVAKNIQYF.

This clonotype was observed many times. The chain is built from TRBV20-1 and TRBJ2-3; D might be TRBD1 or TRBD2, each matching 5 bases. V gave up 0 bases and J gave up 1 base, with 14 bases separating them. CDR1 is DFQATT and CDR2 is SNEGSKA in the germline V gene (reference sequence). This CDR3 has 16 amino acids. Here the CDR3 DNA reads TGCAGTGCTAGAGATCAGGGCGGAGCGGGCACAGATACGCAGTATTTT. Translation gives CSARDQGGAGTDTQYF.

This clonotype has just a few counts. The gene calls are TRBV25-1 and TRBJ2-1; the match to TRBD1 covers 9 bases. The CDR3 is 17 residues long. Germline V gene lookup returns CDR1 MGHDK and CDR2 SYGVNS. The V and J ends lost 3 bases and 4 bases, in that order; junction bases with no gene match: 10. The chain's CDR3 is CASSETSQGAKYNEQFF. As DNA, the CDR3 is TGTGCCAGCAGTGAGACCTCACAGGGGGCCAAATACAATGAGCAGTTCTTC. The full variable domain, rest sourced from reference TRBV25-1 and TRBJ2-1, is EADIYQTPRYLVIGTGKKITLECSQTMGHDKMYWYQQDPGMELHLIHYSYGVNSTEKGDLSSESTVSRIRTEHFPLTLESARPSHTSQYLCASSETSQGAKYNEQFFGPGTRLTVL.